This T cell receptor beta chain was recovered during a study of blood T cell repertoires in COVID-19. Study overall: The United States, Italy and Spain provided the acute and convalescent COVID-19 samples. Nucleic acid was either cDNA or gDNA, and it came from T cells, B-cell-depleted T cells, or PBMCs.

Methods used by the authors: Estimation of nucleated cell counts relied on the amplification of reference gene primers. The table came from immunoSEQ multiplex PCR; TCRdb's copy has only in-frame clones and leaves some out. D and trimming were read from the DNA, whereas the V and J calls and clone size are those reported in that table. The table lists more than 50,000 clones, roughly nine tenths of them singletons, with roughly 5.3% in the top ten. CDR3 length: 16 amino acids. Source material: peripheral blood. V gene TRBV21-1 combines with J gene TRBJ2-3; the listed D gene, TRBD2, was not tested against the DNA. TRBV21-1 is flagged as a pseudogene. This sequence originates from a man aged 55-75 years with active COVID-19. CDR3 residues: CASSKGAGIQTDTQYF. In nucleotides, the CDR3 is TGTGCCAGCAGCAAAGGGGCGGGGATTCAGACAGATACGCAGTATTTT.